This TCR beta chain originates from a study of tumor-infiltrating lymphocytes in primary liver carcinoma. Turning to the study itself: Spanning 4.2 to 10 cm, the tumors were T1-T3 N0M0. Roughly 3.65 to 7.5 million productive TCRbeta reads were obtained per sample, with similar numbers across tissue types. Broader study findings: A significantly higher top-250-clone fraction was recorded for tumors than for blood (p = 0.039). Merely some 8-24% of top clones spanned all five tumor regions.

Both RNA and DNA were isolated together from approximately 20-30 mg of bulk tissue that had not been sorted. V shed 4 bases and J shed 4 bases, with 9 bases lying between them. In germline, CDR1 is SGHRS, CDR2 YFSETQ. This CDR3 has 13 amino acids. The authors made TCR beta cDNA from 400 to 550 ng total RNA with a constant-region primer. Libraries covering TCR beta were generated through three nested multiplex PCR rounds (using a slightly modified ARM-PCR). Investigators reported that the first two PCR rounds, at approximately 11 cycles each, used TRBV1-TRBV30 forward primers with a C-beta reverse primer. TCRdb re-called the multiplex PCR reads through MiXCR, storing one row per CDR3 protein. The sample has more than 55,000 distinct CDR3 sequences, 71% seen once. There are many counts of this clonotype. The target antigen is unknown.

This chain connects TRBV5-1 to TRBJ1-5, with D unclear. The sample comprised liver tumor tissue from sampling region 2. Subset denoted: tumor region T2, inferior pole. The source of this sequence is a middle-aged man with primary liver carcinoma and hepatitis B virus infection. This chain's CDR3 is CASSHEGNQPQHF. The CDR3 bases are TGCGCCAGCAGCCATGAAGGGAATCAGCCCCAGCATTTT.